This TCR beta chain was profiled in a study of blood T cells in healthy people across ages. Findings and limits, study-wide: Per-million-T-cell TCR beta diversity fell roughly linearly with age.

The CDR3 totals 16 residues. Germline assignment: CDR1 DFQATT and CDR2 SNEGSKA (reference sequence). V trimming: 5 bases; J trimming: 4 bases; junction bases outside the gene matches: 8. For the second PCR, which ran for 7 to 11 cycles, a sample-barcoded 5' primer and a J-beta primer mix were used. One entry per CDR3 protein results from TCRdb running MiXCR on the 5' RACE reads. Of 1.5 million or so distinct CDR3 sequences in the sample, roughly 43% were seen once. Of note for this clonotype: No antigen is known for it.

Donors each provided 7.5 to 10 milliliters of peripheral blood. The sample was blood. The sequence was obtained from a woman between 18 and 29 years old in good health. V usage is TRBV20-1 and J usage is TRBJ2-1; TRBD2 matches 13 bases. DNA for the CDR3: TGCAGTGCTCTTGGACTAGCGGGAGCTCTTTACAATGAGCAGTTCTTC. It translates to CSALGLAGALYNEQFF.